This T cell receptor (beta chain) was retrieved from a study of blood T cell repertoires in COVID-19. Study-wide background: Italy, Spain and the United States were the sources of the convalescent and acute COVID-19 samples.

The sample holds one count of this clone. Assay used: immunoSEQ multiplex PCR; TCRdb lists only in-frame clones, some missing. Among tens of thousands of clones listed, roughly 87% were seen once. CDR1 is SNHLY and CDR2 is FYNNEI in the germline V gene. Trimming took 4 bases from V and 8 from J; bases not matched to a gene: 9. The CDR3 consists of 14 residues. This clonotype was obtained from a man aged 40-55 years with COVID-19, enrolled during active disease. The chain links TRBV2 to TRBJ1-2, with 8 bases aligning to TRBD1. Sequenced material: peripheral blood. The CDR3 protein is CASSVKTGEGGYTF. The CDR3 DNA sequence: TGTGCCAGCAGTGTAAAGACAGGGGAAGGAGGCTACACCTTC.